Listed below are T cell receptor beta chains from one sample, sequenced in a study of cytomegalovirus exposure and HLA in healthy donors. TCRdb's table, derived via immunoSEQ multiplex PCR, lists solely in-frame clones and lacks some. The sample holds 54,000 or so clones, roughly 60% seen once. The sample was PBMCs. These TCRs come from a human donor in good health. Each CDR3 is given without its conserved first and last residue. Each record gives: V gene, D gene, CDR3 protein. A D gene is named only where the DNA matches it firmly.

V: TRBV5-1
D: NA
CDR3: ASSQGDEQY

V: TRBV7-2
D: TRBD1
CDR3: ASSLGISTGGGYEQY

V: TRBV9
D: TRBD2
CDR3: ASSPAGGNKNIQY

V: TRBV18
D: NA
CDR3: ASSPNRDSGAF

V: TRBV5-8
D: NA
CDR3: ASSPGSRWNQPQH

V: TRBV7-6
D: NA
CDR3: ASSPQDTSTDTQY

V: TRBV9
D: TRBD1
CDR3: ASSIQDRGGSPLH

V: TRBV28
D: NA
CDR3: ASTPPDKNTEAF

V: TRBV4-1
D: TRBD2
CDR3: ASSQDLTSGGTTDTQY

V: TRBV4-2
D: TRBD1
CDR3: ASSFRTGGNSPLH

V: TRBV4-3
D: NA
CDR3: ASSQDRVSTEAF

V: TRBV2
D: NA
CDR3: ASSDRVGHQPQH

V: TRBV6-5
D: NA
CDR3: ASSIQGLNTEAF

V: TRBV11-2
D: TRBD1
CDR3: ASSLDAKGANYEQY

V: TRBV9
D: TRBD2
CDR3: ASSVALAGVMTDTQY

V: TRBV6-6
D: NA
CDR3: ASSRQASDEQY

V: TRBV7-2
D: NA
CDR3: ASSLGPVNIQY

V: TRBV18
D: NA
CDR3: ASSMSGEGQPQH

V: TRBV11-3
D: NA
CDR3: ASKLPQPGRNEKLF

V: TRBV2
D: TRBD1
CDR3: ASDPTGVNTEAF

V: TRBV5-6
D: TRBD2
CDR3: ASSRMRGGNTGELF

V: TRBV25-1
D: NA
CDR3: ASSSQPGLSGNTIY

V: TRBV18
D: NA
CDR3: ASSLRDLETQY

V: TRBV29-1
D: TRBD2
CDR3: SVVKISGGAYNEQF

V: TRBV6-5
D: NA
CDR3: ASSYTLAVAKNIQY

V: TRBV9
D: NA
CDR3: ASSVGETGELF

V: TRBV30
D: NA
CDR3: AWSWTAGAEAF

V: TRBV7-9
D: TRBD1
CDR3: ASSPVGTDNNEQF

V: TRBV4-2
D: NA
CDR3: ASSQEPARGVEQF

V: TRBV5-4
D: NA
CDR3: ASSSAEGAETQY

V: TRBV6-5
D: TRBD1
CDR3: ASSRGQANQPQH

V: TRBV5-3
D: TRBD1
CDR3: ARSNGQGRNEKLF

V: TRBV11-2
D: NA
CDR3: ASSLGVKEKLF

V: TRBV30
D: NA
CDR3: AWSGAAGAVGTQY

V: TRBV18
D: NA
CDR3: ASSPTSSVGEQY

V: TRBV28
D: NA
CDR3: ASSRLQEGRWNNSPLH

V: TRBV7-9
D: NA
CDR3: ASSPHLREGGKNIQY

V: TRBV5-4
D: TRBD1
CDR3: ASSLGTGFSYEQY

V: TRBV7-9
D: NA
CDR3: ASSRGGRGNEQF

V: TRBV6-6
D: NA
CDR3: ASSYQTGNTEAF

V: TRBV10-3
D: TRBD2
CDR3: AISESGSGGGSYEQY

V: TRBV13
D: TRBD1
CDR3: ASSTGQGFNYGYT

V: TRBV5-4
D: NA
CDR3: ASTESNRAYEQY

V: TRBV2
D: NA
CDR3: ASSEGGDKNIQY

V: TRBV29-1
D: NA
CDR3: SARWGSGQETQY

V: TRBV4-2
D: NA
CDR3: ASSLSTVAVTDTQY

V: TRBV14
D: NA
CDR3: ASSPAFVGTLIGNSPLH

V: TRBV9
D: TRBD2
CDR3: ASSGRGGRGVYNEQF

V: TRBV5-1
D: NA
CDR3: ASSRENTGELF

V: TRBV7-6
D: NA
CDR3: ASRGHTDTQY

V: TRBV15
D: NA
CDR3: ATSLGGRGYGYP

V: TRBV18
D: TRBD2
CDR3: ASSPLAGTHGEQF

V: TRBV19
D: NA
CDR3: ASSISNREEAF

V: TRBV2
D: TRBD1
CDR3: ASRDRERPYNEQF

V: TRBV6-5
D: NA
CDR3: ASSYIRRRVGEKLF

V: TRBV4-3
D: TRBD2
CDR3: ASSQYPGLAGENIQY